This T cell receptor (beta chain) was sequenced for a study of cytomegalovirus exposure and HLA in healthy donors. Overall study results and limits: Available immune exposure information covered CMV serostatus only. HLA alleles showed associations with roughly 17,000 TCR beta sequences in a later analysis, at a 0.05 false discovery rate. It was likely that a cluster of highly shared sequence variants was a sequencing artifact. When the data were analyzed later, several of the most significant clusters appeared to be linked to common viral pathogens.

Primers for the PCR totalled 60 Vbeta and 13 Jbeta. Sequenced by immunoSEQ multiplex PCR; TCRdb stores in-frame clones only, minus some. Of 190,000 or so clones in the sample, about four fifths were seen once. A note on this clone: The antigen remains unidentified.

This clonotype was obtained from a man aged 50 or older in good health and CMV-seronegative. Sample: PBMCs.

CDR3 protein: CASSPLKSGGAQETQYF. The CDR3 coding sequence is TGTGCCAGCTCACCATTAAAAAGCGGGGGGGCCCAAGAGACCCAGTACTTC. V and J are TRBV18 and TRBJ2-5; 10 nucleotides line up with TRBD2. The trim removed 2 bases at V and 1 base at J, leaving 7 bases unmatched. The CDR3 runs 17 residues. Germline CDR1 KGHSH, CDR2 LQKENI.